This is a list of T cell receptor beta chains from one sample in a study of response to subunit inactivated influenza vaccine. A single record per CDR3 protein comes from TCRdb applying MiXCR to the RT-PCR reads. The data show 700,000 to 800,000 distinct CDR3 sequences, less than 20% seen once. The specimen was PBMCs from blood, collected roughly 5 days after vaccination. All receptors come from a man in his forties or fifties who received an inactivated influenza vaccine. CDR3s include the opening cysteine and the closing phenylalanine or tryptophan. A D gene is named only where the DNA matches it firmly. The size of a clone is reported for some rows only, either as once, few or many, or as a class for expanded clones.

TGTGCCAGCAGCGGGGGACAGTGGGGGAATGAGCAGTTCTTC	CASSGGQWGNEQFF	TRBV9	TRBJ2-1	-	TRBD1
TGTGCCAGCAGCCATAAGACTAGCGGGGAGAACAACTACGAGCAGTACTTC	CASSHKTSGENNYEQYF	TRBV4-2	TRBJ2-7	few	TRBD2
TGCGCCAGCAGCCAAGCGGAGACGGACTACGAGCAGTACTTC	CASSQAETDYEQYF	TRBV4-3	TRBJ2-7	-	-
TGTGCCAGCAGCCGAGGCAGGGGTGTTTACGAGCAGTACTTC	CASSRGRGVYEQYF	TRBV3-1	TRBJ2-7	few	-
TGCAGCGTTCCTACAGGGAACGAGCAGTACTTC	CSVPTGNEQYF	TRBV29-1	TRBJ2-7	few	-
TGTGCCAGTTTGCTTAGCGGGGGTCAAGAGACCCAGTACTTC	CASLLSGGQETQYF	TRBV2	TRBJ2-5	-	TRBD2
TGCGCCAGCAGCCAAGACCACGGGAACAGGGGGAACAATGAGCAGTTCTTC	CASSQDHGNRGNNEQFF	TRBV4-3	TRBJ2-1	few	TRBD1
TGCGCCAGCAGCGCGCAGAGGGTAGACAGAGATAGCAATCAGCCCCAGCATTTT	CASSAQRVDRDSNQPQHF	TRBV4-3	TRBJ1-5	-	-
TGCGCCAGCAGCTTCATCGGACTAGCGGGGGGCAATGAGCAGTTCTTC	CASSFIGLAGGNEQFF	TRBV5-1	TRBJ2-1	-	TRBD2
TGCAGTGCATTGGTTCGGGACACTCTCGAGCAGTACTTC	CSALVRDTLEQYF	TRBV20-1	TRBJ2-7	-	-
TGTGCCAGCAGCTTAGCGTGGAAGACTGAGCAGTTCTTC	CASSLAWKTEQFF	TRBV7-2	TRBJ2-1	few	-
TGCAGTGCTCGCCCTATAAGGAGACTAGAAATCTATGAGCAGTTCTTC	CSARPIRRLEIYEQFF	TRBV20-1	TRBJ2-1	few	-
TGCAGTTCGACAGGCCCCTCGAACACTGAAGCTTTCTTT	CSSTGPSNTEAFF	TRBV20-1	TRBJ1-1	-	-
TGTGCCAGCAAGAGTCCTAGCCATGGGACCCAGTACTTC	CASKSPSHGTQYF	TRBV12-3/TRBV12-4	TRBJ2-5	few	-
TGCGCCAGCAGCCTCGGACTAGCGGGGGCGGGGGAGCAGTTCTTC	CASSLGLAGAGEQFF	TRBV4-1	TRBJ2-1	-	TRBD2
TGTGCCAGCAGACGCGACCGAGGCGAGCGGGGGGGCAGGGAGTATGAGCAGTTCTTC	CASRRDRGERGGREYEQFF	TRBV6-1	TRBJ2-1	many	TRBD2
TGCGCCAGCAGCCTTCGGACAGCCACCGGGGAGCTGTTTTTT	CASSLRTATGELFF	TRBV5-1	TRBJ2-2	many	-
TGTGCCATCAGTGATATGGCAGGGGGCCGCCAAGAGACCCAGTACTTC	CAISDMAGGRQETQYF	TRBV10-3	TRBJ2-5	-	TRBD1
TGCGCCAGCAGCTTGGGGCAGGGCCAAGTCAACGAGCAGTACTTC	CASSLGQGQVNEQYF	TRBV5-1	TRBJ2-7	few	-
TGTGCCAGCAGCCATGAGAGGGGGTCGCAGTTCTTC	CASSHERGSQFF	TRBV3-1	TRBJ2-1	-	-
TGCAGCGTTGATGGCGGTGTGAACACCGGGGAGCTGTTTTTT	CSVDGGVNTGELFF	TRBV29-1	TRBJ2-2	few	-
TGTGCCAGCAGTTACTCGGGGCTCCCCGGGTACGAGCAGTACTTC	CASSYSGLPGYEQYF	TRBV6-5	TRBJ2-7	-	-
TGCAGTGCTACCGGACAGGGCGAGAGGGATACGCAGTATTTT	CSATGQGERDTQYF	TRBV20-1	TRBJ2-3	-	TRBD1
TGTGCCACCAGCGGGACCAACAGGGGTGGTGAGCAGTACTTC	CATSGTNRGGEQYF	TRBV15	TRBJ2-7	-	TRBD1
TGTGCCAGCAGCCCACAAATAAGACGAGCGGGGGGGTCGAACACCGGGGAGCTGTTTTTT	CASSPQIRRAGGSNTGELFF	TRBV12-3/TRBV12-4	TRBJ2-2	-	TRBD2
TGTGCCAGCAGCCAAGCGTTGGGGCAGCCCCAGCATTTT	CASSQALGQPQHF	TRBV3-1	TRBJ1-5	-	-
TGTGCCAGCAGCTTAGTTAGGGCCAGCGGACAAGAGACCCAGTACTTC	CASSLVRASGQETQYF	TRBV7-9	TRBJ2-5	-	-
TGTGCCAGCAGCGCCGTGCACAATGAGCAGTTCTTC	CASSAVHNEQFF	TRBV7-2	TRBJ2-1	few	-
TGCAGTGCGGGACTAGCGGGAGGGGGTGAGCAGTTCTTC	CSAGLAGGGEQFF	TRBV20-1	TRBJ2-1	-	TRBD2
TGTGCCTGGACAAGGGGATTGAGTGAAAAACTGTTTTTT	CAWTRGLSEKLFF	TRBV30	TRBJ1-4	few	-
TGCGCCAGCAGCTCGATAACCGGGACAGGGGATGCTTTCTTT	CASSSITGTGDAFF	TRBV5-1	TRBJ1-1	-	TRBD1
TGTGCCAGCAGTCCCGGACAGGGTAGAGGTTACGAGCAGTACTTC	CASSPGQGRGYEQYF	TRBV12-3/TRBV12-4	TRBJ2-7	many	TRBD1
TGCAGTGCTAGAGATCCCCTGACGGTAGGGGAGACCCAGTACTTC	CSARDPLTVGETQYF	TRBV20-1	TRBJ2-5	-	-
TGTGCCAGCAGCTACGGACAGGGGGAAGGAACCTACGAGCAGTACTTC	CASSYGQGEGTYEQYF	TRBV7-8	TRBJ2-7	-	TRBD1
TGTGCCAGCAGCCACAGGGGCCAGCCCCAGCATTTT	CASSHRGQPQHF	TRBV2	TRBJ1-5	few	TRBD1
TGTGCCAGCAGCTTCGAACCACAGGGGGCGGGCAATGAGCAGTTCTTC	CASSFEPQGAGNEQFF	TRBV5-6	TRBJ2-1	-	TRBD1
TGTGCCAGCAGCCTCCACGGGGGGCACATCTCCTACAATGAGCAGTTCTTC	CASSLHGGHISYNEQFF	TRBV7-3	TRBJ2-1	-	-
TGCAGTGCTAGAGTCCGACAGAATGAAAAACTGTTTTTT	CSARVRQNEKLFF	TRBV20-1	TRBJ1-4	-	-
TGTGCCAGCAGCTTAGACACAGGGTTTGCCTACGAGCAGTACTTC	CASSLDTGFAYEQYF	TRBV7-2	TRBJ2-7	-	-
TGCAGCGTTCAACCGTGGGGGGACAGGGGCGAGCAGTACTTC	CSVQPWGDRGEQYF	TRBV29-1	TRBJ2-7	few	TRBD1
TGCAGCGTTGACGAGGGCTACGAGCAGTACTTC	CSVDEGYEQYF	TRBV29-1	TRBJ2-7	-	-
TGTGCCAGCAGCACGGGACTAGCGGGAGTCCGGTACCAAGAGACCCAGTACTTC	CASSTGLAGVRYQETQYF	TRBV11-1	TRBJ2-5	-	TRBD2
TGTGCCATCAGTGAGTCTGGTAGCGGCCTTCACAATGAGCAGTTCTTC	CAISESGSGLHNEQFF	TRBV10-3	TRBJ2-1	few	-
TGTGCCAGCAGCCAAAAGGCGGACGGGGCCCAGCATTTT	CASSQKADGAQHF	TRBV3-1	TRBJ1-5	few	-
TGTGCCAGTACCAGGGGGTACACCGGGGAGCTGTTTTTT	CASTRGYTGELFF	TRBV11-1	TRBJ2-2	few	TRBD1
TGTGCCAGCAGCTGGGCAGGTTCTAACTATGGCTACACCTTC	CASSWAGSNYGYTF	TRBV28	TRBJ1-2	few	-
TGCGCCAGCAGCTTGCTGACAGGGAAAGGAACAGATACGCAGTATTTT	CASSLLTGKGTDTQYF	TRBV5-1	TRBJ2-3	few	TRBD1
TGCAGTGCTAGTGGGACTAGCGGTTACCAAGAGACCCAGTACTTC	CSASGTSGYQETQYF	TRBV20-1	TRBJ2-5	-	TRBD2
TGTGCCAGCAGTTCACAGGGGCCAACCTATGGCTACACCTTC	CASSSQGPTYGYTF	TRBV6-5	TRBJ1-2	-	TRBD1
TGTGCCAGCAGCCGTTGGACAGGCTTAAACACCGGGGAGCTGTTTTTT	CASSRWTGLNTGELFF	TRBV14	TRBJ2-2	-	TRBD1
TGTGCCAGCAGTCCATCTAGCGGGGGGGCCCTAGGTACGCAGTATTTT	CASSPSSGGALGTQYF	TRBV9	TRBJ2-3	few	TRBD2